A single TCR delta chain is shown here with its context. TCRdb shows a much larger clone's protein in place of this DNA's translation, and the two differ at residue 6, likely through a read error; the protein shown is translated from the DNA. The data were obtained in a study of γδ T cells in repeated Plasmodium falciparum infection. For the study at large: Donors had four controlled P. falciparum NF54 infections over about 640 days.

After removal of 3 bases from V and 0 bases from J, the junction contained 6 bases not matched to a gene. Germline V gene data show CDR1 as GEAIGNYY and CDR2 as EKD. The CDR3 covers 18 residues. Sequencing covered both gamma and delta TCR chains per sample. TCRdb used CATT to re-call clones from the multiplex PCR reads. The top ten clones hold 9% to 10% of a sample with 90,000 to 95,000 delta-chain clones, 0.98% of them seen once. Bulk repertoires came from Vgamma9/Vdelta2+ or Vdelta2-negative gammadelta T cells flow-sorted from PBMC. Input material: gamma-delta T cells from blood. V gene TRDV2 combines with J gene TRDJ2; 13 bases line up with TRDD3. The J gene, not given by TCRdb, was assigned here from a germline match of the nucleotide sequence. This TCR was recovered from a pool of human donors (malaria-infected and uninfected, not separated). The CDR3: CACDAPTGGYALTAQLFF. The CDR3 bases are TGTGCCTGTGACGCCCCTACTGGGGGATACGCTTTGACAGCACAACTCTTCTTT.